Listed below are T cell receptor beta chains from one sample, sequenced in a study of a mutant IDH1 vaccine in newly diagnosed glioma. Method: immunoSEQ multiplex PCR; TCRdb's copy keeps in-frame clones and lacks some. This sample has fewer than 40,000 clones, with about 56% found just once. These receptors' antigens are unknown. The specimen was PBMCs, collected from a glioma patient whose treatment included an IDH1 peptide vaccine. All receptors come from a woman aged 18-29 years with glioma. Both conserved end residues are part of each CDR3. A D gene is named only where the DNA matches it firmly. For some rows the clone size is stated as once, few or many, or as a class when expanded; others skip it.

cdr3_aa: CASRATGSDYGYTF; cdr3_nt: TGTGCCAGCAGGGCAACCGGGAGCGACTATGGCTACACCTTC; clone_size: NA; d_call: NA; j_call: TRBJ1-2; v_call: TRBV28
cdr3_aa: CASSGTSGEFYNEQFF; cdr3_nt: TGCGCCAGCAGCGGGACTAGCGGGGAATTTTACAATGAGCAGTTCTTC; clone_size: few; d_call: TRBD2; j_call: TRBJ2-1; v_call: TRBV4-1
cdr3_aa: CASGGVYQPQHF; cdr3_nt: TGTGCCAGCGGGGGCGTTTATCAGCCCCAGCATTTT; clone_size: few; d_call: NA; j_call: TRBJ1-5; v_call: TRBV6-5
cdr3_aa: CASSSLSNEQFF; cdr3_nt: TGTGCCAGCAGTTCTTTAAGCAATGAGCAGTTCTTC; clone_size: few; d_call: NA; j_call: TRBJ2-1; v_call: TRBV7-9
cdr3_aa: CASMDRGNSPLHF; cdr3_nt: TGTGCCAGCATGGACAGGGGTAATTCACCCCTCCACTTT; clone_size: few; d_call: TRBD1; j_call: TRBJ1-6; v_call: TRBV7-8
cdr3_aa: CASSSTGSLNQPQHF; cdr3_nt: TGTGCCAGCAGCTCGACAGGCAGTCTAAATCAGCCCCAGCATTTT; clone_size: few; d_call: NA; j_call: TRBJ1-5; v_call: TRBV5-6
cdr3_aa: CASGPDSNNQPQHF; cdr3_nt: TGTGCTAGTGGTCCCGATTCGAACAATCAGCCCCAGCATTTT; clone_size: NA; d_call: NA; j_call: TRBJ1-5; v_call: TRBV12-5
cdr3_aa: CASSEGGFNSPLHF; cdr3_nt: TGTGCCAGCAGTGAAGGCGGGTTTAATTCACCCCTCCACTTT; clone_size: NA; d_call: NA; j_call: TRBJ1-6; v_call: TRBV2
cdr3_aa: CASSGPGLAGTNAGTGELFF; cdr3_nt: TGCGCTTCGTCGGGACCGGGACTAGCGGGGACGAACGCGGGCACCGGGGAGCTGTTTTTT; clone_size: few; d_call: TRBD2; j_call: TRBJ2-2; v_call: TRBV4-1
cdr3_aa: CASSLALDRYYGYTF; cdr3_nt: TGTGCCAGCAGCTTGGCCCTTGACAGATACTATGGCTACACCTTC; clone_size: few; d_call: NA; j_call: TRBJ1-2; v_call: TRBV5-8
cdr3_aa: CASCLGDTEAFF; cdr3_nt: TGTGCCAGCTGCCTTGGGGACACTGAAGCTTTCTTT; clone_size: NA; d_call: NA; j_call: TRBJ1-1; v_call: TRBV28
cdr3_aa: CASNLDRGLGNQPQHF; cdr3_nt: TGTGCCAGCAATCTGGACAGGGGGCTTGGCAATCAGCCCCAGCATTTT; clone_size: NA; d_call: TRBD1; j_call: TRBJ1-5; v_call: TRBV2
cdr3_aa: CASRSGQTFYGYTF; cdr3_nt: TGTGCCAGCAGATCGGGGCAAACCTTCTATGGCTACACCTTC; clone_size: once; d_call: NA; j_call: TRBJ1-2; v_call: TRBV2
cdr3_aa: CASSLRLAGSSYEQYF; cdr3_nt: TGTGCCAGCAGCTTAAGACTAGCGGGGAGCTCCTACGAGCAGTACTTC; clone_size: NA; d_call: TRBD2; j_call: TRBJ2-7; v_call: TRBV5-5
cdr3_aa: CAISESYTATNEKLFF; cdr3_nt: TGTGCCATCAGTGAGTCGTACACCGCAACTAATGAAAAACTGTTTTTT; clone_size: NA; d_call: NA; j_call: TRBJ1-4; v_call: TRBV10-3
cdr3_aa: CAITLDPTDTQYF; cdr3_nt: TGTGCCATCACCCTAGACCCCACAGATACGCAGTATTTT; clone_size: few; d_call: NA; j_call: TRBJ2-3; v_call: TRBV10-3
cdr3_aa: CSASAYGYTF; cdr3_nt: TGCAGTGCTAGTGCCTATGGCTACACCTTC; clone_size: few; d_call: NA; j_call: TRBJ1-2; v_call: TRBV20-1
cdr3_aa: CAWGRGESYEQYF; cdr3_nt: TGTGCCTGGGGGAGGGGGGAGTCCTACGAGCAGTACTTC; clone_size: NA; d_call: NA; j_call: TRBJ2-7; v_call: TRBV30
cdr3_aa: CASSLIGSAGELFF; cdr3_nt: TGTGCTAGCAGCTTAATAGGTTCCGCGGGGGAGCTGTTTTTT; clone_size: NA; d_call: NA; j_call: TRBJ2-2; v_call: TRBV7-7
cdr3_aa: CSVHKGSETEAFF; cdr3_nt: TGCAGCGTTCATAAGGGAAGTGAGACTGAAGCTTTCTTT; clone_size: NA; d_call: NA; j_call: TRBJ1-1; v_call: TRBV29-1
cdr3_aa: CATSSMRDKQYF; cdr3_nt: TGTGCCACCAGCAGTATGCGGGACAAGCAGTACTTC; clone_size: few; d_call: NA; j_call: TRBJ2-7; v_call: TRBV15
cdr3_aa: CASSFRETQYF; cdr3_nt: TGTGCCAGCAGCTTCCGAGAGACCCAGTACTTC; clone_size: NA; d_call: NA; j_call: TRBJ2-5; v_call: TRBV7-8
cdr3_aa: CASSLGTDSYSNQPQHF; cdr3_nt: TGTGCCAGCAGCTTGGGGACGGATAGTTATAGCAATCAGCCCCAGCATTTT; clone_size: NA; d_call: NA; j_call: TRBJ1-5; v_call: TRBV5-8
cdr3_aa: CASVSGGLRGYTF; cdr3_nt: TGTGCCAGCGTTTCGGGGGGGCTGAGGGGCTACACCTTC; clone_size: few; d_call: NA; j_call: TRBJ1-2; v_call: TRBV6-1
cdr3_aa: CASSMTGGNQPQHF; cdr3_nt: TGTGCCAGTAGTATGACAGGGGGCAATCAGCCCCAGCATTTT; clone_size: few; d_call: TRBD1; j_call: TRBJ1-5; v_call: TRBV19
cdr3_aa: CASSPGVGDSLKNIQYF; cdr3_nt: TGCGCCAGCAGCCCGGGGGTGGGGGACAGTCTAAAAAACATTCAGTACTTC; clone_size: once; d_call: NA; j_call: TRBJ2-4; v_call: TRBV5-1
cdr3_aa: CASSLGSPTYEQYF; cdr3_nt: TGTGCCAGCAGCTTAGGTTCCCCTACCTACGAGCAGTACTTC; clone_size: NA; d_call: NA; j_call: TRBJ2-7; v_call: TRBV11-2
cdr3_aa: CASRARNKINEQFF; cdr3_nt: TGTGCCAGTAGGGCGAGGAACAAGATCAATGAGCAGTTCTTC; clone_size: NA; d_call: NA; j_call: TRBJ2-1; v_call: TRBV19
cdr3_aa: CASSALGDGYTF; cdr3_nt: TGTGCCAGCAGTGCCCTTGGGGATGGCTACACCTTC; clone_size: NA; d_call: NA; j_call: TRBJ1-2; v_call: TRBV6-1
cdr3_aa: CASSQLAGNFYEQYF; cdr3_nt: TGTGCCAGCAGCCAACTAGCGGGAAATTTCTACGAGCAGTACTTC; clone_size: NA; d_call: TRBD2; j_call: TRBJ2-7; v_call: TRBV7-8
cdr3_aa: CASRLQGQGAGYGKNIQYF; cdr3_nt: TGCGCCAGCCGGCTTCAGGGACAGGGGGCAGGTTATGGCAAAAACATTCAGTACTTC; clone_size: NA; d_call: TRBD1; j_call: TRBJ2-4; v_call: TRBV5-1
cdr3_aa: CASSEGVANEQFF; cdr3_nt: TGTGCTAGCAGCGAGGGAGTGGCCAATGAGCAGTTCTTC; clone_size: few; d_call: NA; j_call: TRBJ2-1; v_call: TRBV7-7
cdr3_aa: CASSAGTGGREKLFF; cdr3_nt: TGTGCCAGCAGCGCCGGGACAGGGGGTAGAGAAAAACTGTTTTTT; clone_size: NA; d_call: TRBD1; j_call: TRBJ1-4; v_call: TRBV11-2
cdr3_aa: CASSGGANPSTDTQYF; cdr3_nt: TGTGCCAGCAGTGGGGGTGCGAACCCTAGCACAGATACGCAGTATTTT; clone_size: few; d_call: NA; j_call: TRBJ2-3; v_call: TRBV2
cdr3_aa: CASSYSTGAEAFF; cdr3_nt: TGTGCCAGCAGTTACTCGACGGGCGCTGAAGCTTTCTTT; clone_size: NA; d_call: NA; j_call: TRBJ1-1; v_call: TRBV6-5
cdr3_aa: CASSIASGSSYEQYF; cdr3_nt: TGTGCCAGCAGTATCGCTAGCGGGAGTTCCTACGAGCAGTACTTC; clone_size: NA; d_call: TRBD2; j_call: TRBJ2-7; v_call: TRBV27
cdr3_aa: CASSPPASYEQYF; cdr3_nt: TGTGCCAGCAGCCCCCCCGCTTCCTACGAGCAGTACTTC; clone_size: few; d_call: NA; j_call: TRBJ2-7; v_call: TRBV5-6
cdr3_aa: CAWSEGPNTEAFF; cdr3_nt: TGTGCCTGGAGCGAGGGACCGAACACTGAAGCTTTCTTT; clone_size: few; d_call: NA; j_call: TRBJ1-1; v_call: TRBV30
cdr3_aa: CASSNFGTAEAFF; cdr3_nt: TGTGCCAGCAGTAACTTTGGGACAGCTGAAGCTTTCTTT; clone_size: NA; d_call: TRBD1; j_call: TRBJ1-1; v_call: TRBV6-6
cdr3_aa: CASSLGQQNTEAFF; cdr3_nt: TGCGCCAGCAGCTTGGGACAGCAGAACACTGAAGCTTTCTTT; clone_size: NA; d_call: NA; j_call: TRBJ1-1; v_call: TRBV5-1
cdr3_aa: CASSIGDPSGANVLTF; cdr3_nt: TGTGCCAGTAGTATCGGAGACCCCTCTGGGGCCAACGTCCTGACTTTC; clone_size: NA; d_call: NA; j_call: TRBJ2-6; v_call: TRBV19
cdr3_aa: CASSPGQGVEQYF; cdr3_nt: TGTGCCAGCTCTCCAGGACAGGGGGTCGAGCAGTACTTC; clone_size: NA; d_call: TRBD1; j_call: TRBJ2-7; v_call: TRBV18
cdr3_aa: CASSEAGGGTEAFF; cdr3_nt: TGTGCCAGCAGTGAGGCCGGCGGAGGCACTGAAGCTTTCTTT; clone_size: NA; d_call: NA; j_call: TRBJ1-1; v_call: TRBV2
cdr3_aa: CASSLGQGFYGYTF; cdr3_nt: TGTGCCAGCAGCTTAGGCCAGGGGTTCTATGGCTACACCTTC; clone_size: NA; d_call: NA; j_call: TRBJ1-2; v_call: TRBV7-2
cdr3_aa: CASSLLGGETQYF; cdr3_nt: TGTGCCAGCAGCTTACTGGGGGGTGAGACCCAGTACTTC; clone_size: few; d_call: NA; j_call: TRBJ2-5; v_call: TRBV7-9
cdr3_aa: CAISDPVRAPEQYF; cdr3_nt: TGTGCCATCAGTGATCCGGTCAGGGCCCCCGAGCAGTACTTC; clone_size: once; d_call: NA; j_call: TRBJ2-7; v_call: TRBV10-3
cdr3_aa: CASSLGRGPYNSPLHF; cdr3_nt: TGTGCCAGCAGCTTGGGGAGGGGACCCTATAATTCACCCCTCCACTTT; clone_size: NA; d_call: NA; j_call: TRBJ1-6; v_call: TRBV5-6
cdr3_aa: CASSLSKGQGDEQYF; cdr3_nt: TGTGCCAGCAGTTTATCGAAGGGCCAGGGGGACGAGCAGTACTTC; clone_size: NA; d_call: TRBD1; j_call: TRBJ2-7; v_call: TRBV27
cdr3_aa: CASSFPLGGREQYF; cdr3_nt: TGTGCCAGCAGTTTCCCTCTTGGGGGGAGAGAGCAGTACTTC; clone_size: NA; d_call: NA; j_call: TRBJ2-7; v_call: TRBV7-6
cdr3_aa: CASVTEIAKNIQYF; cdr3_nt: TGTGCCAGCGTCACCGAGATAGCCAAAAACATTCAGTACTTC; clone_size: NA; d_call: NA; j_call: TRBJ2-4; v_call: TRBV2
cdr3_aa: CASTQWGEETQYF; cdr3_nt: TGTGCCAGCACCCAATGGGGGGAAGAGACCCAGTACTTC; clone_size: many; d_call: NA; j_call: TRBJ2-5; v_call: TRBV11-1
cdr3_aa: CASSYGSGPNQPQHF; cdr3_nt: TGTGCCAGCAGTTACGGATCCGGGCCAAATCAGCCCCAGCATTTT; clone_size: NA; d_call: NA; j_call: TRBJ1-5; v_call: TRBV6-5
cdr3_aa: CASSLTTRPGQGPLLSGNTIYF; cdr3_nt: TGTGCCAGCTCACTGACAACGCGGCCCGGACAGGGCCCCCTTCTCTCTGGAAACACCATATATTTT; clone_size: NA; d_call: TRBD1; j_call: TRBJ1-3; v_call: TRBV18
cdr3_aa: CASSDTGQPFQETQYF; cdr3_nt: TGTGCCAGCAGCGATACGGGACAGCCCTTCCAAGAGACCCAGTACTTC; clone_size: NA; d_call: TRBD1; j_call: TRBJ2-5; v_call: TRBV11-3
cdr3_aa: CASSPLAGTQETQYF; cdr3_nt: TGTGCCAGCAGCCCCTTAGCGGGGACCCAAGAGACCCAGTACTTC; clone_size: few; d_call: TRBD2; j_call: TRBJ2-5; v_call: TRBV7-2
cdr3_aa: CASSPRRDRATDTQYF; cdr3_nt: TGTGCCAGCAGCCCCCGCCGGGACAGGGCCACAGATACGCAGTATTTT; clone_size: NA; d_call: TRBD1; j_call: TRBJ2-3; v_call: TRBV9
cdr3_aa: CASSSKPGLAVSYEQYF; cdr3_nt: TGTGCCAGCAGCTCTAAACCGGGACTAGCGGTTTCCTACGAGCAGTACTTC; clone_size: NA; d_call: TRBD2; j_call: TRBJ2-7; v_call: TRBV7-6